This T cell receptor (beta chain) was sequenced during a study of shared clonotypes between healthy human individuals. Points from the study as a whole: Generally, naive subsets (rather than memory subsets) showed larger estimated richness. Non-shared clonotypes had lower generation probabilities than those shared by all four donors.

On sorted subsets, replicate PCRs used approximately 190 ng DNA, or some 27,000 T cell genomes. The data were produced by immunoSEQ multiplex PCR, yet TCRdb's version contains in-frame clones alone and is incomplete. The table shows approximately 980,000 clones, with about three quarters occurring only once. About this clone itself: What it binds is not known.

From germline, CDR1 is SGHTA and CDR2 FQGNSA. V lost 5 bases, J lost 0 bases, and 11 bases lay in between. The CDR3 runs 16 residues. The gene calls are TRBV7-2 and TRBJ2-6; the D gene is possibly TRBD2 (5 bases). This TCR was sampled from a man between 18 and 29 years old in good health. Sequenced input: memory CD4+ T cells sorted from blood. Subset specified: CD45RA-negative fraction. The CDR3 protein is CASSRRSDSGANVLTF. CDR3 DNA sequence: TGTGCCAGCAGCCGACGTAGCGACTCTGGGGCCAACGTCCTGACTTTC.